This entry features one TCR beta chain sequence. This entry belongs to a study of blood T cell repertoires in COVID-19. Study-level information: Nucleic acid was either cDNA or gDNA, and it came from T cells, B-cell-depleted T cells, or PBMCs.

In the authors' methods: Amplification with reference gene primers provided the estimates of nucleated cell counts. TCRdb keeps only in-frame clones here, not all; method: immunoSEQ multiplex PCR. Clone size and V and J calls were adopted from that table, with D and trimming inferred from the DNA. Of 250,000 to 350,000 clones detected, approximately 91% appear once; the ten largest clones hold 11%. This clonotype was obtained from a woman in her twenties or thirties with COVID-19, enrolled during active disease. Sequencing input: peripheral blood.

DNA for the CDR3: TGTGCCACCAGTGATTCTCGGACAGGGCTCTATGGCTACACCTTC. Amino acids: CATSDSRTGLYGYTF. This chain uses TRBV24-1 with TRBJ1-2; 8 nucleotides match TRBD1. The CDR3 has 15 amino acids. Germline CDR1 KGHDR, CDR2 SFDVKD. The ends lost 2 bases at V and 4 bases at J; junction bases unmatched: 5.